This T cell receptor beta chain was profiled in a study of cytomegalovirus exposure and HLA in healthy donors. Study-level results: TCR beta chain V- and J-gene trimming was linked, in a later analysis, to a missense variant in DCLRE1C. Data from an earlier analysis indicated that most TCR beta V segments were productive either about 87% or about 30% of the time. Reports indicated that the classifier achieved high specificity and sensitivity in diagnosing cytomegalovirus status. A later analysis showed TCR association rates differing by HLA locus, peaking at DRB1 and lowest at HLA-C.

A remark on this clone: Antigen: not known. One end of the junction is discordant with germline, which a read error may explain.

Germline V gene data show CDR1 as MDHEN and CDR2 as SYDVKM. The CDR3 runs 17 residues. It was with 60 Vbeta and 13 Jbeta primers that the PCR ran. Generated by immunoSEQ multiplex PCR, the TCRdb table keeps only in-frame clones and is missing some. Among roughly 190,000 clones listed, around 87% were seen once. V gene TRBV28 combines with J gene TRBJ2-4, with a tentative D call TRBD1 (5 bases). The receptor's source is a man between 25 and 39 years old in good health and CMV-seronegative. Sample: PBMCs. As DNA, the CDR3 is TGTGCCAGCAGGGCCTCAGGGCAGTCCGTAGCCAAAAACAGTCAGTACTTC. It encodes CASRASGQSVAKNSQYF.